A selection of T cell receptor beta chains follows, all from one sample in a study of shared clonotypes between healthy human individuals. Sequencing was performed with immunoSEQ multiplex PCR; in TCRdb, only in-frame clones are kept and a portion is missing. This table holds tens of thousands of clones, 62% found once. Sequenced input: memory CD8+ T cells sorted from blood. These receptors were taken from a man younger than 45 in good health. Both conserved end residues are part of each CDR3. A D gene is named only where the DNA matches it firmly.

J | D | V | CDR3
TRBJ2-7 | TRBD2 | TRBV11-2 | CASSLGSSGYEQYF
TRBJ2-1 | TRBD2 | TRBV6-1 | CASSETFGTSGKQFF
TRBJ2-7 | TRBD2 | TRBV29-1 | CSVEAGESSYEQYF
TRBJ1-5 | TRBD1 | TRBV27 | CASSTWGQGDNQPQHF
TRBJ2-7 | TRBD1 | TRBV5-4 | CASSSPGQGVYEQYF
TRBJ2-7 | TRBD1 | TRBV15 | CATATGASYEQYF
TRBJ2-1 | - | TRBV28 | CASSFSYEQFF
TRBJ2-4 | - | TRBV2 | CASREGSGRSNIQYF
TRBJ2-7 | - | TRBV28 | CASSLALFVRDDYEQYF
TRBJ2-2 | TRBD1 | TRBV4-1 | CASSHPRGRFTGELFF
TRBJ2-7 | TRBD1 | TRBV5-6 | CASSRRTGVNEQYF
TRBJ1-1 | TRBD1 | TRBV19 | CSSNRGNTEAFF
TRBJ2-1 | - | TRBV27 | CASSRRTGRNEQFF
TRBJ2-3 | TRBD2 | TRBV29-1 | CSVQPTSGRGRGTQYF
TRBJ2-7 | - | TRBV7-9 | CASSLGQLSYEQYF
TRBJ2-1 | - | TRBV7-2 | CASSPGLGQGEGEQFF
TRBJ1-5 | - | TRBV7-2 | CASSLDNQPQHF
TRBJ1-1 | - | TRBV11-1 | CASSLGVTEAFF
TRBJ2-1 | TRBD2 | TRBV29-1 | CSVGILAGSSNEQFF
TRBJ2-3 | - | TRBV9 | CASSPPSDTQYF
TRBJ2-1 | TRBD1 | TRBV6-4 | CASSDSGGHNEQFF
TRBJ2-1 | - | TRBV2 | CASSTGSSYNEQFF
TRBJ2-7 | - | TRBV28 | CGAGATYEQYF
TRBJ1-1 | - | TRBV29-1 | CSVKWGSPEAFF
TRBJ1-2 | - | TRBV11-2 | CASSLDGGRERSISNYGYTF
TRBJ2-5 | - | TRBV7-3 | CASSPSGLRETQYF
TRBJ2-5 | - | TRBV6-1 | CASSVLGTSGKETQYF
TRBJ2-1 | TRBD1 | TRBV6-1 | CASSSRDRVFGEQFF
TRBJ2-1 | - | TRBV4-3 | CASSQEWRAGDEQFF
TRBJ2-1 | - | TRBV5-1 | CASSFPNSLGEQFF
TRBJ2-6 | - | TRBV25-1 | CASSDSTGTGANVLTF
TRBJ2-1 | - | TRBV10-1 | CASSGVGVGSYNEQFF
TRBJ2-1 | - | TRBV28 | CASINPGAGYNEQFF
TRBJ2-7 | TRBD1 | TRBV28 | CASSLPRDRRSSYEQYF
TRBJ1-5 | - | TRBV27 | CASSSRGVDQPQHF
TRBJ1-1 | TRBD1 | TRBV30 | CAWSVQRDSSMNTEAFF
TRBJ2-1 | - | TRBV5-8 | CASSLAGVGYNEQFF
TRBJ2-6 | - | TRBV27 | CASSLGISGANVLTF
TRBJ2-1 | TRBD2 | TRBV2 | CASTWGTSYNEQFF
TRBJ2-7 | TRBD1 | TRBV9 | CASSATGTGGSEQYF
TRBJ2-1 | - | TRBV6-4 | CASSAEGATYNEQFF
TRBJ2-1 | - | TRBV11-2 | CASSSDFSVGEQFF
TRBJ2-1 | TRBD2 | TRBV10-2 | CASRESRDYYNEQFF
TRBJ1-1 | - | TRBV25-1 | CASSEGYTEAFF
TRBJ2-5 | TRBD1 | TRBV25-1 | CASSDRDSQETQYF
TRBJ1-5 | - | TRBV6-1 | CASSEAMGGGSQPQHF
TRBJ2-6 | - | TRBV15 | CATSRDVVSGANVLTF
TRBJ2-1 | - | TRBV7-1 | CASSLVYPGFGNEQFF
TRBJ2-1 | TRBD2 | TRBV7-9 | CASSSGLAGGAYNEQFF
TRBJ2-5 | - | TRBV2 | CASSDSTDQETQYF
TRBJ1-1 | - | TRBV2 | CASSFGTNRAFF
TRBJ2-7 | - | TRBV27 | CASSLGGNQLYEQYF
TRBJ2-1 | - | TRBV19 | CASSMRLRGAYNEQFF
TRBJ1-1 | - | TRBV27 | CASSPTGYTEAFF
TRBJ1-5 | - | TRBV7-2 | CASSIRGDQPQHF
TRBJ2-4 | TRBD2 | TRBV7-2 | CASSYLAGEHIQYF
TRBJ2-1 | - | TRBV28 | CASTEGAGSHEQFF
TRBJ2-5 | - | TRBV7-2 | CASSSIGLPQETQYF
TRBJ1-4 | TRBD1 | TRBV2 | CASRELGTATNEKLFF